The TCR beta chain described here comes from a study of T-cell reconstitution after alpha-beta-depleted transplantation in children. V lost 9 bases and J lost 3; bases outside the gene matches: 10. The CDR3 has 15 amino acids. The germline V gene has CDR1 LNHDA and CDR2 SQIVND (reference sequence). Findings and limits, study-wide: Counts and diversity of T cells one year after transplant came mostly from newly produced T cells. Expanded clones from the graft, numbering several hundred, reportedly supplied alpha-beta T cells about two months after transplant. Recipient T cells and thymic progenitors that survived gave rise to the high TCRbeta diversity observed at day 60 in some patients.

This clonotype was detected only a few times. Its antigen is still unknown. Molecular barcoding with unique molecular identifiers was used for the TCRbeta library. TCRdb analysed the PCR reads with MiXCR anew, one entry per CDR3 protein. The sample contains almost 500,000 distinct CDR3 sequences, roughly a tenth of which appear only once. The sequencing used PBMCs, collected before TCRalphabeta/CD19-depleted stem cell transplant. The TCR originated in a child aged 2-15 years with inherited bone marrow failure, due to receive a stem cell transplant. The chain combines TRBV19 with TRBJ2-2; TRBD1 matches at 7 bases. DNA for the CDR3: TGTGCCAGCCAGGGACAGACACCGTACACCGGGGAGCTGTTTTTT. Protein: CASQGQTPYTGELFF.